A selection of T cell receptor beta chains follows, all from one sample in a study of vaccination effects on CD4 cells after COVID-19. These receptors have no identified antigens. Only in-frame clones appear in the TCRdb table, and some are missing; sequencing was by immunoSEQ multiplex PCR. The sample holds about 33,000 clones, over 60% seen once. Specimen: CD4+ T cells from PBMCs cultured with HCoV-NL63 spike peptides, collected before COVID-19 vaccination. The receptors come from a human donor who had a prior SARS-CoV-2 infection. The CDR3 runs from the conserved cysteine through the conserved F or W. Fields, in order: V gene, D gene, clone size, J gene, CDR3 DNA, CDR3 protein. D genes are given only for firm matches. Not every row has a clone size; where given, it reads once, few, many or a size class.

TRBV30	.	few	TRBJ2-7	TGTGCCTGGAGTGTCTGGAGGGGAACTGTGAACGAGCAGTACTTC	CAWSVWRGTVNEQYF
TRBV7-2	.	.	TRBJ2-1	TGTGCCAGCAGCCCCCAGCCGGCGGGGTACTCCTACAATGAGCAGTTCTTC	CASSPQPAGYSYNEQFF
TRBV6-5	TRBD1	.	TRBJ1-5	TGTGCCAGCAGGCGCTCAGGGGGAGATCAGCCCCAGCATTTT	CASRRSGGDQPQHF
TRBV4-1	.	.	TRBJ2-4	TGCGCCAGCAGCCACCGGGCGGGGCTAGCCAAAAACATTCAGTACTTC	CASSHRAGLAKNIQYF
TRBV7-6	TRBD1	.	TRBJ2-7	TGTGCCAGCAGCTTAGACAGGGGTCACTCCTACGAGCAGTACTTC	CASSLDRGHSYEQYF
TRBV5-4	TRBD2	.	TRBJ2-4	TGTGCCAGCAGCCTAGGGACTAGCGGGGCTGGAAACATTCAGTACTTC	CASSLGTSGAGNIQYF
TRBV7-6	.	once	TRBJ2-3	TGTGCCAGCAGCTTATCTACGGGGCTCCAGCAGTATTTT	CASSLSTGLQQYF
TRBV5-4	.	.	TRBJ2-1	TGTGCCAGCAGCTTGGGGGGCGACGGTAAGCAGTTCTTC	CASSLGGDGKQFF
TRBV29-1	TRBD1	few	TRBJ2-5	TGCAGCCATCAGGGGGCAGGCGCGCAAGAGACCCAGTACTTC	CSHQGAGAQETQYF
TRBV7-2	TRBD2	.	TRBJ2-1	TGTGCCAGCAGCAATCCCCGACTTAGCGGGAGGGCCTATGAGCAGTTCTTC	CASSNPRLSGRAYEQFF
TRBV5-1	.	.	TRBJ2-6	TGCGCCAGCAGGACCGGGACCAATGCGGGGGCCAACGTCCTGACTTTC	CASRTGTNAGANVLTF
TRBV2	.	few	TRBJ2-3	TGTGCCAGCAGTGGGGGCAGGCCGACCACAGATACGCAGTATTTT	CASSGGRPTTDTQYF
TRBV3-1/TRBV3-2	.	.	TRBJ1-4	TGTGCCAGCAGCCAAGATCCTACAGCGAACCTTAATGAAAAACTGTTTTTT	CASSQDPTANLNEKLFF
TRBV4-2	.	.	TRBJ1-2	TGTGCCAGCAGCCAAGAGCTCGCTAACTATGGCTACACCTTC	CASSQELANYGYTF
TRBV18	TRBD1	.	TRBJ1-3	TGTGCCAGCTCACCATCCGGGACAGGAGCCGGAAACACCATATATTTT	CASSPSGTGAGNTIYF
TRBV10-3	TRBD1	.	TRBJ1-6	TGTGCCATCAGTGCAACAGGCAGGGGGGGACCCCTCCACTTT	CAISATGRGGPLHF
TRBV3-1/TRBV3-2	.	.	TRBJ2-2	TGTGCCAGCAGCCTGACCCGGGGTGCACTTGGACGGGGTCGAATGGGCGGGGAGCTGTTTTTT	CASSLTRGALGRGRMGGELFF
TRBV24-1	.	.	TRBJ2-3	TGTGCCACCAGTGATTTCCGCCGGGGAATAGATACGCAGTATTTT	CATSDFRRGIDTQYF
TRBV11-2	.	once	TRBJ2-5	TGTGCCTCAGCGGCGGGACCCCAAGAGACCCAGTACTTC	CASAAGPQETQYF
TRBV5-1	.	.	TRBJ1-1	TGCGCCAGCAGCTTGGCCCAAGGGGCCACTGAAGCTTTCTTT	CASSLAQGATEAFF
TRBV5-6	TRBD1	.	TRBJ1-1	TGTGCCAGCAGCCTCCGCTCAGACAGGGGGCGGAGAGGCACTGAAGCTTTCTTT	CASSLRSDRGRRGTEAFF
TRBV4-3	TRBD1	.	TRBJ2-1	TGCGCCAGCAGCCAATACAGGGGTGGTGGGCAGTTCTTC	CASSQYRGGGQFF
TRBV3-1/TRBV3-2	.	few	TRBJ1-1	TGTGCCAGCAGCCATTGGGGGGCGCAGAGGGTCTTT	CASSHWGAQRVF
TRBV24-1	TRBD2	.	TRBJ2-3	TGTGCCACCAGTGAGAGTAGCGGGAGCGCTAGCACAGATACGCAGTATTTT	CATSESSGSASTDTQYF
TRBV2	.	.	TRBJ2-1	TGTGCCAGCAGTGCGCTAAATGAGCAGTTCTTC	CASSALNEQFF
TRBV7-9	TRBD1	.	TRBJ1-2	TGTGCCAGCAGCTACCCGGCAACTGACAGGGGGCACGGCTACACCTTC	CASSYPATDRGHGYTF
TRBV2	.	.	TRBJ1-5	TGTGCCAGCAGTAAAGGGACGGATCAGCCCCAGCATTTT	CASSKGTDQPQHF
TRBV5-1	TRBD2	.	TRBJ2-7	TGCGCCAGCAGGGGGACTATACTAGTCTACGAGCAGTACTTC	CASRGTILVYEQYF
TRBV11-2	TRBD2	once	TRBJ2-3	TGTGCCAGCAGCGCCAGCCCTGGGACTAGTTGGCTCCCAGATACGCAGTATTTT	CASSASPGTSWLPDTQYF
TRBV4-3	TRBD2	.	TRBJ2-7	TGCGCCAGCAGCCAAGGACATACTAGCGTGACCTACGAGCAGTACTTC	CASSQGHTSVTYEQYF
TRBV5-8	.	once	TRBJ1-5	TGTGCCAGCAACCGTGATTTGCAGCCCCAGCATTTT	CASNRDLQPQHF
TRBV15	.	.	TRBJ1-4	TGTGCCACCAGCAGAGGGGCCAGTCGATCGAATGAAAAACTGTTTTTT	CATSRGASRSNEKLFF
TRBV24-1	.	.	TRBJ2-3	TGTGCCACCAGTGACCTCGGGTGGGGTCCAGATACGCAGTATTTT	CATSDLGWGPDTQYF
TRBV9	.	.	TRBJ1-6	TGTGCCAGCAGCGGCCCCCTTAGGAATTCACCCCTCCACTTT	CASSGPLRNSPLHF
TRBV9	.	.	TRBJ1-2	TGTGCCAGCAGCGTAGTTTCAGGGTCGCTTGGCTATGGCTACACCTTC	CASSVVSGSLGYGYTF
TRBV9	TRBD2	few	TRBJ2-5	TGTGCCAGCAGCAAACTGCTAGCGGGGGCCGAGACCCAGTACTTC	CASSKLLAGAETQYF
TRBV24-1	TRBD1	.	TRBJ2-4	TGTGCCACCAGTGAGCCCACCGGGACAGGGGTCAACATTCAGTACTTC	CATSEPTGTGVNIQYF
TRBV7-3	TRBD1	.	TRBJ2-1	TGTGCCAGCAGCTTAGGGACAGGGGGCACGGAGCAGTTCTTC	CASSLGTGGTEQFF
TRBV10-3	TRBD2	.	TRBJ2-1	TGTGCCAGCGGACTAGCGGGAATGAATGAGCAGTTCTTC	CASGLAGMNEQFF
TRBV29-1	.	once	TRBJ1-2	TGCAGCGTTGATGGACAGAACTATGGCTACACCTTC	CSVDGQNYGYTF
TRBV21-1	.	.	TRBJ2-7	TGTGCCAGCAACAGGGATCCCTACGAGCAGTACTTC	CASNRDPYEQYF
TRBV5-1	TRBD2	once	TRBJ2-1	TGCGCCAGCAGCTACCTAGCGGGGTCATACAATGAGCAGTTCTTC	CASSYLAGSYNEQFF
TRBV19	.	.	TRBJ1-2	TGTGCCAGTAGTATTTCCCGGGGGTCGGGCAGGTATGGCTACACCTTC	CASSISRGSGRYGYTF
TRBV15	.	.	TRBJ2-7	TGTGCCACCAGCCTGCAAGGTCGGTACGAGCAGTACTTC	CATSLQGRYEQYF
TRBV11-2	.	.	TRBJ2-5	TGTGCCAGCAGCTTAACCAGACCTCCCGGGGAGACCCAGTACTTC	CASSLTRPPGETQYF
TRBV11-3	.	.	TRBJ2-1	TGTGCCAGCAGCTTAGAGGGTAGGGCACCTAACAATGAGCAGTTCTTC	CASSLEGRAPNNEQFF
TRBV19	.	.	TRBJ1-1	TGTGCCAGTAGTCCAATCGGGGGTTCGGAGAACACTGAAGCTTTCTTT	CASSPIGGSENTEAFF